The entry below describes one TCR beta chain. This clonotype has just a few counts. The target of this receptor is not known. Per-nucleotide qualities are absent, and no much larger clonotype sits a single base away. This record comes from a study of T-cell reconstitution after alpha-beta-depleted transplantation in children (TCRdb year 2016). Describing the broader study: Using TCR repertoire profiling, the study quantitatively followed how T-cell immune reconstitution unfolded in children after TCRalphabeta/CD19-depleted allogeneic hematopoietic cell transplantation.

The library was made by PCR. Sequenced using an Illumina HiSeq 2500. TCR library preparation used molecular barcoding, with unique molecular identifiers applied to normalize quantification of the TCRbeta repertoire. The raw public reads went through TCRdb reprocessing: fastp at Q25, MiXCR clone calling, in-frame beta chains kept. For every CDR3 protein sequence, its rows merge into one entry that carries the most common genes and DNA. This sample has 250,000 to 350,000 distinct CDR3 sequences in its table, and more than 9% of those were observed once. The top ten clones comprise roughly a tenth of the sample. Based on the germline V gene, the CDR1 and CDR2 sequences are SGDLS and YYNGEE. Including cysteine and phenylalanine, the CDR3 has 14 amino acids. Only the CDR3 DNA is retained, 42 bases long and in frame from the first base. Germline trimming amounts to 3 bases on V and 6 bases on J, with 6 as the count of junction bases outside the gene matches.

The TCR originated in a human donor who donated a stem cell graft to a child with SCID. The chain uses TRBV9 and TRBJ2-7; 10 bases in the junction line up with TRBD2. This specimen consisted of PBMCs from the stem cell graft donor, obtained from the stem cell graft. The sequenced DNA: TGTGCCAGCAGCGCGTCCGGGACTAGCGTCGAGCAGTACTTC. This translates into CASSASGTSVEQYF.